This T cell receptor beta chain appears in the sequencing data of a study of cytomegalovirus exposure and HLA in healthy donors. PCR employed 60 Vbeta and 13 Jbeta primers. The protocol was immunoSEQ multiplex PCR, while the TCRdb copy is restricted to in-frame clones and leaves out a portion. The sample consists of 120,000 to 150,000 clones, about 82% of them appearing once. This CDR3 region has 18 residues. CDR1 is SGHAT and CDR2 is FQNNGV in the germline V gene. V was clipped by 5 bases and J by 0 bases; unmatched bases: 5. This TCR was recovered from a woman aged 40 to 55 in good health and CMV-seropositive. The material sequenced was PBMCs. The rearrangement links TRBV11-2 to TRBJ2-6; 12 positions agree with TRBD2. The CDR3 coding sequence is TGTGCCAGCAGCCCTCGGACTAGCGGGATCTCTGGGGCCAACGTCCTGACTTTC. This sequence encodes CASSPRTSGISGANVLTF. Supplemented by reference TRBV11-2 and TRBJ2-6, the full variable domain reads EAGVAQSPRYKIIEKRQSVAFWCNPISGHATLYWYQQILGQGPKLLIQFQNNGVVDDSQLPKDRFSAERLKGVDSTLKIQPAKLEDSAVYLCASSPRTSGISGANVLTFGAGSRLTVL.